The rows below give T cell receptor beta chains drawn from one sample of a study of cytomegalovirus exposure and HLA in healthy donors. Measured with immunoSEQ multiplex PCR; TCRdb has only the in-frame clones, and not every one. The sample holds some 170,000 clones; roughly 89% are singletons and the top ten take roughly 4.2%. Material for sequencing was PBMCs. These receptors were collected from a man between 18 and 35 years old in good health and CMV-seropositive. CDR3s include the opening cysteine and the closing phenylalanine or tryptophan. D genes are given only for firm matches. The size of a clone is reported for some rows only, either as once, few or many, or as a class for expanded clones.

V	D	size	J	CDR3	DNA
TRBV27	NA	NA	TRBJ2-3	CASSRGLYTDTQYF	TGTGCCAGCAGTAGGGGCCTGTACACAGATACGCAGTATTTT
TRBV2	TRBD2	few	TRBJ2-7	CASRAGLAGVYEQYF	TGTGCCAGCAGGGCGGGACTAGCGGGGGTCTACGAGCAGTACTTC
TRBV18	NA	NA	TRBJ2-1	CASSGSGNEQFF	TGTGCCAGCTCTGGTAGCGGCAATGAGCAGTTCTTC
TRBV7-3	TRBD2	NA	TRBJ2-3	CASSLTALAGVVDTQYF	TGTGCCAGCAGCTTAACCGCGCTAGCGGGAGTGGTAGATACGCAGTATTTT
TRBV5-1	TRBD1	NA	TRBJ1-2	CASSSGQGGGYTF	TGCGCCAGCAGCTCCGGACAGGGGGGTGGCTACACCTTC
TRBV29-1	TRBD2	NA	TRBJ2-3	CSVEVLLAGNTQYF	TGCAGCGTTGAAGTGTTGCTAGCGGGCAATACGCAGTATTTT
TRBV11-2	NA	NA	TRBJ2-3	CASSLVKGVTDTQYF	TGTGCCAGCAGCTTAGTTAAGGGGGTCACAGATACGCAGTATTTT
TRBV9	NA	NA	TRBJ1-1	CASSVEGGLNTEAFF	TGTGCCAGCAGCGTAGAGGGGGGGCTGAACACTGAAGCTTTCTTT
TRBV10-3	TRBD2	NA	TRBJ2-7	CAIRGSGSRDEQYF	TGTGCCATCAGGGGTAGCGGGAGCCGCGACGAGCAGTACTTC
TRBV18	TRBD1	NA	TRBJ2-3	CASSGTGAGTDTQYF	TGTGCCAGCTCGGGTACAGGGGCTGGCACAGATACGCAGTATTTT
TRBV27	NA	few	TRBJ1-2	CASSLQGTYGYTF	TGTGCCAGCAGTTTACAGGGAACCTATGGCTACACCTTC
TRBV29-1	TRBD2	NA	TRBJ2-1	CSVVASGSYNEQFF	TGCAGCGTTGTCGCTAGCGGCTCCTACAATGAGCAGTTCTTC
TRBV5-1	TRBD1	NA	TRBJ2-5	CASSRTGTVGEETQYF	TGCGCCAGCAGCAGAACCGGGACAGTAGGGGAAGAGACCCAGTACTTC
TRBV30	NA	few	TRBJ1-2	CAWNRVRGADYGYTF	TGTGCCTGGAATCGTGTTCGGGGGGCGGACTATGGCTACACCTTC
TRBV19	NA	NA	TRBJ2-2	CASSTLTGELFF	TGTGCCAGTAGTACCCTAACCGGGGAGCTGTTTTTT
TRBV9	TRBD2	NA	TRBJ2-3	CASSVELAPHTQYF	TGTGCCAGCAGCGTAGAACTAGCGCCCCATACGCAGTATTTT
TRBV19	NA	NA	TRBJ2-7	CASSIILGPYEQYF	TGTGCCAGTAGTATCATTTTGGGGCCCTACGAGCAGTACTTC
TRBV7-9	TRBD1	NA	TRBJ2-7	CATGGGTYEQYF	TGTGCCACAGGGGGCGGGACTTACGAGCAGTACTTC
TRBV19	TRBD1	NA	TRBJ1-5	CASSIERGTGASRGQPQHF	TGTGCCAGTAGTATAGAAAGGGGGACAGGGGCTTCGAGGGGTCAGCCCCAGCATTTT
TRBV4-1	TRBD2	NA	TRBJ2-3	CASSQDMASGSTDTQYF	TGCGCCAGCAGCCAAGATATGGCTAGCGGGAGTACAGATACGCAGTATTTT
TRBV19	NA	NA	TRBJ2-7	CASSIGAGPNEQYF	TGTGCCAGTAGTATAGGGGCAGGTCCCAACGAGCAGTACTTC
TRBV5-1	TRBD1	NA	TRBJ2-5	CASTRQGVGETQYF	TGCGCCAGCACCAGACAGGGGGTAGGAGAGACCCAGTACTTC
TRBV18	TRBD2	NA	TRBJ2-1	CASSPGLAGGHMAYNEQFF	TGTGCCAGCTCACCAGGCCTAGCGGGAGGGCATATGGCCTACAATGAGCAGTTCTTC
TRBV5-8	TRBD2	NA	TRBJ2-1	CASSLAGLAGAQFF	TGTGCCAGCAGCTTGGCCGGACTAGCGGGAGCCCAGTTCTTC
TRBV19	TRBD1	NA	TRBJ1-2	CASSTGTEPNYGYTF	TGTGCCAGTAGTACCGGGACAGAACCAAACTATGGCTACACCTTC
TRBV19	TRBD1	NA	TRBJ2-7	CASSIDPGRDRGLIHYF	TGTGCCAGTAGTATAGATCCTGGGCGGGACAGGGGCCTTATTCATTACTTC
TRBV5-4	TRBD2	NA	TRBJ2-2	CASSLGLAGGNTGELFF	TGTGCCAGCAGCTTGGGACTAGCGGGAGGTAACACCGGGGAGCTGTTTTTT
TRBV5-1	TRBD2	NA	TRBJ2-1	CASGREGQYEQFF	TGCGCCAGCGGGCGGGAGGGCCAGTATGAGCAGTTCTTC
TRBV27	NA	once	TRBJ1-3	CASSSSSGNTIYF	TGTGCCAGCAGTTCTAGCTCTGGAAACACCATATATTTT
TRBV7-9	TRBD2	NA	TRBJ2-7	CASSLTTSGSYEQYF	TGTGCCAGCAGCTTAACAACTAGCGGTTCCTACGAGCAGTACTTC
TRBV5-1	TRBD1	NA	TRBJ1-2	CASSSSTGTYGYTF	TGCGCCAGCAGCTCCTCGACAGGGACCTATGGCTACACCTTC
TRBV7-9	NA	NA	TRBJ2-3	CASHDSGHTDTQYF	TGTGCCAGCCACGATAGCGGCCACACAGATACGCAGTATTTT
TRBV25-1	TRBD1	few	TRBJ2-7	CASSADRDNYEQYF	TGTGCCAGCAGTGCTGACAGGGATAACTACGAGCAGTACTTC
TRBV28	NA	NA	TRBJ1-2	CASSNSGWVGGHGYTF	TGTGCCAGCAGTAATTCGGGTTGGGTCGGGGGACATGGCTACACCTTC
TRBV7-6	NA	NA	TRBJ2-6	CASSGGGANVLTF	TGTGCCAGCAGCGGAGGTGGGGCCAACGTCCTGACTTTC
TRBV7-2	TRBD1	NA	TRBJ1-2	CASSPGGGWGYTF	TGTGCCAGCAGCCCAGGAGGGGGCTGGGGCTACACCTTC
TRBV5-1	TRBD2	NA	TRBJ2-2	CASSPTPGLAGRNTGELFF	TGCGCCAGCAGCCCAACCCCGGGACTAGCGGGAAGGAACACCGGGGAGCTGTTTTTT
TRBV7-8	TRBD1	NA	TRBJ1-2	CASSLGGQGAYRNGYTF	TGTGCCAGCAGCTTAGGAGGACAGGGGGCGTATCGGAATGGCTACACCTTC
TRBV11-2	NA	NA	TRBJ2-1	CASSLIGSPYNEQFF	TGTGCCAGCAGCTTAATCGGGAGCCCCTACAATGAGCAGTTCTTC
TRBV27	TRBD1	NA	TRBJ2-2	CASRPGGQGWNTGELFF	TGTGCCAGCAGGCCCGGGGGACAGGGGTGGAACACCGGGGAGCTGTTTTTT
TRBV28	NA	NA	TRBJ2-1	CASSPWTVLSSYNEQFF	TGTGCCAGCAGTCCGTGGACAGTTCTTAGCTCCTACAATGAGCAGTTCTTC
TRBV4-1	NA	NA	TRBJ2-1	CASSHLGLGGIEARWDEQFF	TGCGCCAGCAGCCATTTAGGGTTAGGCGGGATCGAAGCACGGTGGGATGAGCAGTTCTTC
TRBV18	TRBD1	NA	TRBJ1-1	CASSPKRTGGLSGTEAFF	TGTGCCAGCTCACCGAAACGGACAGGGGGGCTTAGCGGCACTGAAGCTTTCTTT
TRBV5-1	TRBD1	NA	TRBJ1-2	CASRQSGTGYGYTF	TGCGCCAGCAGACAATCCGGGACAGGCTATGGCTACACCTTC
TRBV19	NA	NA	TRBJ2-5	CASQGSQETQYF	TGTGCCAGTCAAGGGAGTCAAGAGACCCAGTACTTC
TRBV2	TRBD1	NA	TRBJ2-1	CASSVRGYNEQFF	TGTGCCAGCAGCGTCAGGGGGTACAATGAGCAGTTCTTC